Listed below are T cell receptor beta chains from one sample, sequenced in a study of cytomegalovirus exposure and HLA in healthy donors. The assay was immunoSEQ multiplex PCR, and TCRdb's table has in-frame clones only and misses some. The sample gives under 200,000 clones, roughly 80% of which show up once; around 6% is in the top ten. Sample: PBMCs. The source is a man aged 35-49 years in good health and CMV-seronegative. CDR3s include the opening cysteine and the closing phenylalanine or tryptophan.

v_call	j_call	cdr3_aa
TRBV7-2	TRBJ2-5	CASSLETSGVITQYF
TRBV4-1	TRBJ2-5	CASSPQLAVTSEEQETQYF
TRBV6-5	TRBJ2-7	CASSPGTDYEQYF
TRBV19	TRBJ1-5	CASSAPRTVLNQPQHF
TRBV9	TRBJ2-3	CASSARQGVGTDTQYF
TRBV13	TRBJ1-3	CASSPMGRGSSGNTIYF
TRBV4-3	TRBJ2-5	CASSEVAGGGETQYF
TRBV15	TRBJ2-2	CATSRGQGSNTGELFF
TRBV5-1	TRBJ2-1	CASTRGGSYNEQFF
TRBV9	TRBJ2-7	CASSPTGFMGEQYF
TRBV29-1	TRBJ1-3	CSGQSSGNTIYF
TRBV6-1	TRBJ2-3	CASRKASTDTQYF
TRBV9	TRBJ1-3	CASSVGPSSGNTIYF
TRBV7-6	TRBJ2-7	CASSLLGQGAGEQYF
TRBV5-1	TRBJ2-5	CASSLARWEGETQYF
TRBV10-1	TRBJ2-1	CASSEPGNEQFF
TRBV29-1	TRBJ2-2	CSVAPLAGGPGGTGELFF
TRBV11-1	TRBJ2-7	CASSNRPGPYEQYF
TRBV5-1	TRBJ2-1	CASSLSRTSGGVEQFF
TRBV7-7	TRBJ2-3	CASSPGLATTDTQYF
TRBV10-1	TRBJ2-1	CASSLGQRSGEQFF
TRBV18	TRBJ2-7	CASSPPLTGPHEQYF
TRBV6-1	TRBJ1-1	CASRGTENTEAFF
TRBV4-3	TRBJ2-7	CASSREPGLDYYEQYF
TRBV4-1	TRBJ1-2	CASSQERGLGYTF
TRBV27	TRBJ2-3	CASSAWRESTDTQYF
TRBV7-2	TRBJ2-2	CASSFSGGNTGELFF
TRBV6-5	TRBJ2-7	CASSYSMSEQYF
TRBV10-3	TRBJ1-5	CAISDGQAKNQPQHF
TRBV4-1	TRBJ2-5	CASSPYGVQETQYF
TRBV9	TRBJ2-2	CASSVATGKRGNTGELFF
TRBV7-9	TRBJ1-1	CASSKGQGRTEAFF
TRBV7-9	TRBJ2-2	CASSPERRGLAGNTGELFF